The rows below give T cell receptor beta chains drawn from one sample of a study of blood T cells in healthy people across ages. In TCRdb, the 5' RACE reads were re-called with MiXCR into one record per CDR3 protein. Of hundreds of thousands of distinct CDR3 sequences in the sample, roughly 41% were seen once. Source material: blood. Source of these receptors: an elderly man in good health. CDR3s include the opening cysteine and the closing phenylalanine or tryptophan. The order of the fields is clone size, J gene, D gene, V gene, CDR3 DNA, CDR3 protein. The D gene is left open where the match is weak. Expanded clones are given a class, and other clones once, few, many or no size at all.

-	TRBJ2-3	-	TRBV15	TGTGCCACCGCCCTGGGGGGGACATCGGATACGCAGTATTTT	CATALGGTSDTQYF
-	TRBJ1-2	TRBD1	TRBV2	TGTGCCAGCATTCTCACAGGGGCGACCTATGGCTACACCTTC	CASILTGATYGYTF
-	TRBJ2-1	TRBD2	TRBV11-2	TGTGCCAACAGCTTAGATGTTGGGACAGCCTGGACTAGCGAGGAACAGTTCTTC	CANSLDVGTAWTSEEQFF
-	TRBJ2-1	TRBD2	TRBV7-8	TGTGCCAGCAGCTTACTTGTAGCGGGGGGGCCAAATGAGCAGTTCTTC	CASSLLVAGGPNEQFF
-	TRBJ2-5	-	TRBV5-1	TGCGCCAGCAGCAACGGGCCCCAAGAGACCCAGTACTTC	CASSNGPQETQYF
-	TRBJ2-1	TRBD2	TRBV7-9	TGTGCCAGCAGCGCACCGGGACTAGCGGTTAATGAGCAGTTCTTC	CASSAPGLAVNEQFF
-	TRBJ2-7	-	TRBV27	TGTGCCAGCAGCCTACGGGGGGCCCCCGTCAATGAGCAGTACTTC	CASSLRGAPVNEQYF
-	TRBJ2-3	-	TRBV7-2	TGTGCCAGCAGCTTTGTACGGTCAGGTACCCAAACCACCACAGATACGCAGTATTTT	CASSFVRSGTQTTTDTQYF
-	TRBJ2-1	TRBD2	TRBV20-1	TGCAGTGCTCCCCAATCTAGCGGGGGGCCACTGAGGACCCAGTTCTTC	CSAPQSSGGPLRTQFF
many	TRBJ2-3	TRBD2	TRBV7-2	TGTGCCAGCAGCTTAGGGCTAGCGGGAGGTACGGGGGATACGCAGTATTTT	CASSLGLAGGTGDTQYF
-	TRBJ2-1	TRBD2	TRBV7-9	TGTGCCAGCAGAACGCTAGCGGGAAGCTACAATGAGCAGTTCTTC	CASRTLAGSYNEQFF
-	TRBJ2-1	-	TRBV7-2	TGTGCCAGCAGCTTAGCAGGGGCTTGGGAGCAGTTCTTC	CASSLAGAWEQFF
-	TRBJ2-2	-	TRBV5-6	TGTGCCAGCAGCTTGGTCCCGTTAAACACCGGGGAGCTGTTTTTT	CASSLVPLNTGELFF
-	TRBJ1-4	TRBD1	TRBV4-3	TGCGCCAGCAGCCAGTCGGCAGGGGGCTTTTTCCTTGAAAAACTGTTTTTT	CASSQSAGGFFLEKLFF
few	TRBJ1-1	-	TRBV29-1	TGCAGCGTTGAAGCTACAGGTCGAAGTGAAGGGGGGACTGAAGCTTTCTTT	CSVEATGRSEGGTEAFF
few	TRBJ2-2	-	TRBV3-1	TGTGCCAGCAGGAGTCACAGTAACACCGGGGAGCTGTTTTTT	CASRSHSNTGELFF
-	TRBJ2-7	TRBD2	TRBV20-1	TGCAGTGCTGGGGGGGTGCAGTACGAGCAGTACTTC	CSAGGVQYEQYF
-	TRBJ2-4	TRBD1	TRBV12-3/TRBV12-4	TGTGCCAGCGGACAGGGAGTCCTAGCCAAAAACATTCAGTACTTC	CASGQGVLAKNIQYF
-	TRBJ2-5	-	TRBV5-1	TGCGCCAGCAGCCGAGACAGGATGGCCTCGCAAGAGACCCAGTACTTC	CASSRDRMASQETQYF
-	TRBJ1-1	-	TRBV3-1	TGTGCCAGCAGCCTCAGAGACAGCACTGAAGCTTTCTTT	CASSLRDSTEAFF
few	TRBJ2-1	TRBD1	TRBV15	TGTGCCACCAGCACTGCCGGGACAGACTCCTACAATGAGCAGTTCTTC	CATSTAGTDSYNEQFF
-	TRBJ2-7	-	TRBV28	TGTGCCAGCAGAAATTTTCCGGAGGGCGAGCAGTACTTC	CASRNFPEGEQYF
few	TRBJ2-1	-	TRBV3-1	TGTGCCAGCAGCCAAGACCTAGCGCCACACAATGAGCAGTTCTTC	CASSQDLAPHNEQFF
few	TRBJ2-3	-	TRBV20-1	TGCAGTGCAAATAGGGGGGCAGATACGCAGTATTTT	CSANRGADTQYF
-	TRBJ1-6	-	TRBV20-1	TGCAGTGCTATCAGGGGACGCAATTCACCCCTCCACTTT	CSAIRGRNSPLHF
-	TRBJ2-5	-	TRBV29-1	TGCAGCGTTCGAGGGGGGGGGGAAGAGACCCAGTACTTC	CSVRGGGEETQYF